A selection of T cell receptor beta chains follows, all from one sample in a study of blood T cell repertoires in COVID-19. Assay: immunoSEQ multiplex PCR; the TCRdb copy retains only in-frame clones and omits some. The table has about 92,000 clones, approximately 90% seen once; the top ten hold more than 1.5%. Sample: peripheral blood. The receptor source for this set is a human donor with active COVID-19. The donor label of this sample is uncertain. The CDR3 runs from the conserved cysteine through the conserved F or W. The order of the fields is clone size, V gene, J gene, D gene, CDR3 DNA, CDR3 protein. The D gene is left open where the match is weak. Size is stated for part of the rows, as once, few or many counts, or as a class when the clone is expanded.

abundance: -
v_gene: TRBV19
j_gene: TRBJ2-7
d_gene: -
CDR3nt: TGTGCCAGTAGTATCGCGGGCTACGAGCAGTACTTC
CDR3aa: CASSIAGYEQYF

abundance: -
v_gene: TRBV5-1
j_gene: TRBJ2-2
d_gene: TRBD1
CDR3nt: TGCGCCAGCAGCTCTAAATGGGGACAGGGCGCTTCGAACACCGGGGAGCTGTTTTTT
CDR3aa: CASSSKWGQGASNTGELFF

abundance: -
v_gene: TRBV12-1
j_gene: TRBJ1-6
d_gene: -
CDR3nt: TGTGCCAGCAGCTCCACCGGGACAGATAATTCACCCCTCCACTTT
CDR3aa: CASSSTGTDNSPLHF

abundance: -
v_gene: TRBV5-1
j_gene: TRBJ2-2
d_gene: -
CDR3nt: TGCGCCAGCGCGGTCGACAGGAACACCGGGGAGCTGTTTTTT
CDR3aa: CASAVDRNTGELFF

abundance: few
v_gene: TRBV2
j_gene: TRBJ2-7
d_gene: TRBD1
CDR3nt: TGTGCCAGCATGAGACAGGGGTGGCCCTCGGAGCAGTACTTC
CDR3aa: CASMRQGWPSEQYF

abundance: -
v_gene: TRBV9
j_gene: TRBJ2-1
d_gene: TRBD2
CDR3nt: TGTGCCAGCAGCGGCGGGACTAGCGGGATAAATGAGCAGTTCTTC
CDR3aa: CASSGGTSGINEQFF

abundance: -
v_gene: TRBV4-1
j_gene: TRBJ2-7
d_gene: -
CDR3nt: TGCGCCAGCAGCCAAGAAAGAGATGGGACATACTACGAGCAGTACTTC
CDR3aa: CASSQERDGTYYEQYF

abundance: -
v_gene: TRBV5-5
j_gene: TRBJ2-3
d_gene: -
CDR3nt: TGTGCCAGCAGCTTGATTCCGAGCGACGATACGCAGTATTTT
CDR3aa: CASSLIPSDDTQYF

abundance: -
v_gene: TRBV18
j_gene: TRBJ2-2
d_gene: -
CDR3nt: TGTGCCAGCTCACCGCGGCAGTCGGTCACCGGGGAGCTGTTTTTT
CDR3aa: CASSPRQSVTGELFF

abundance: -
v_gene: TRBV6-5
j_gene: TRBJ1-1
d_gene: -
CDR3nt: TGTGCCAGCAGTAGTCCCGGGACAAGGAACACTGAAGCTTTCTTT
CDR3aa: CASSSPGTRNTEAFF

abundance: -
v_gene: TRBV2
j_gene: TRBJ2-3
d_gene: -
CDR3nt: TGTGCCAGCTTGACGGCCCGTGGACGGGGGGATACGCAGTATTTT
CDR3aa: CASLTARGRGDTQYF

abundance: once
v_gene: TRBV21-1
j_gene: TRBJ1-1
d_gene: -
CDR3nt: TGTGCCAGCAGCAATGGTATAAAGAGATTCACTGAAGCTTTCTTT
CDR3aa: CASSNGIKRFTEAFF

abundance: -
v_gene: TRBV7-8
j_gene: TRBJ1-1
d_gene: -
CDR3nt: TGTGCCAGCAGCCCCCGGACAGCTGAAGCTTTCTTT
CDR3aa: CASSPRTAEAFF

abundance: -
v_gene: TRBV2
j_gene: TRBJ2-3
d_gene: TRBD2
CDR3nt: TGTGCCAGCACTCAGGGGCTAGCGGGGCCAGATACGCAGTATTTT
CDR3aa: CASTQGLAGPDTQYF

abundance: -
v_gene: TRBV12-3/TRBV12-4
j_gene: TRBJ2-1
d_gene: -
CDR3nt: TGTGCCAGCAGCACAGGGAGCGATGAGCAGTTCTTC
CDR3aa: CASSTGSDEQFF

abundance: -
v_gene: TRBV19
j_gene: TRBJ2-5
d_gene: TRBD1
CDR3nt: TGTGCCAGTAGTTCGATCCGCGGGACAGGTGACGAGACCCAGTACTTC
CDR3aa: CASSSIRGTGDETQYF

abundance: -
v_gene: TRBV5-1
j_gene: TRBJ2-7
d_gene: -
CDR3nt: TGCGCCAGCAGCGTAATTCCCGTAGCCGGATCCTACGAGCAGTACTTC
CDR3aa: CASSVIPVAGSYEQYF

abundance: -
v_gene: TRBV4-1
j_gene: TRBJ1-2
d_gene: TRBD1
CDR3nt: TGCGCCAGCAGCCAAGGGGGCAGGGGGGATGGCTACACCTTC
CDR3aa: CASSQGGRGDGYTF

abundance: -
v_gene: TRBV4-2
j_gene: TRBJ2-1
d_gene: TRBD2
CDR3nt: TGTGCCAGCAGCCACGCTGGGGGGGGAATCAATGAGCAGTTCTTC
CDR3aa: CASSHAGGGINEQFF

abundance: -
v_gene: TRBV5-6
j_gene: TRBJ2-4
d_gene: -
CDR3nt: TGTGCCAGCAGCTTGCGGCAGGTGGTGAGAAACATTCAGTACTTC
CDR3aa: CASSLRQVVRNIQYF

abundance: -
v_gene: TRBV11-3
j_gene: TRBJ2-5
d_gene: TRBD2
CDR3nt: TGTGCCAGCAGCCCACGGGGAGGGGAAGAGACCCAGTACTTC
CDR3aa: CASSPRGGEETQYF

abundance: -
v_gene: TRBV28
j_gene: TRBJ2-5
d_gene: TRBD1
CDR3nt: TGTGCCAGCAATCCAGGGGGACAAGAGACCCAGTACTTC
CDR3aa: CASNPGGQETQYF

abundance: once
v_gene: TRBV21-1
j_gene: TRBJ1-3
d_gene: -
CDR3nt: TGTGCCAGCAGCAAAGGGTCGACAGGCCTTCGGCTAACAGGAAACACCATATATTTT
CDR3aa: CASSKGSTGLRLTGNTIYF

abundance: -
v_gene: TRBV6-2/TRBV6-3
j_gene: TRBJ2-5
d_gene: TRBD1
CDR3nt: TGTGCCAGCAGTTACTCGAGTTGGGACAGGGGGCCCCAAGAGACCCAGTACTTC
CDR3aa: CASSYSSWDRGPQETQYF

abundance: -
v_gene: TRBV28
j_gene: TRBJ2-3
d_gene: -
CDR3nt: TGTGCCAGCAGTTTACGGTTCACAGATACGCAGTATTTT
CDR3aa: CASSLRFTDTQYF

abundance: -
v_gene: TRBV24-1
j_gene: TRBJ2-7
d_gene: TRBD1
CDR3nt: TGTGCCACCAGTGAACGGACAGGTCCATCATCCGAGCAGTACTTC
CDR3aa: CATSERTGPSSEQYF

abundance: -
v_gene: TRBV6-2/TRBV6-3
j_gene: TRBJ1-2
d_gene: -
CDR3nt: TGTGCCAGCAGCGCCGGGGGAAAGGGTGGCTACACCTTC
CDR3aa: CASSAGGKGGYTF

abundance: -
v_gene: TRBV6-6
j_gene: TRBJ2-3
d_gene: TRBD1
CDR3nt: TGTGCCAGCTCCACCAGCACAGGGGGCTCTGTGGATACGCAGTATTTT
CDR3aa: CASSTSTGGSVDTQYF

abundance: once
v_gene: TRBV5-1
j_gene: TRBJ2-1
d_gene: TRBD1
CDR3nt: TGCGCCAGCAGCTTGGGCCCCGGGACAGGTCCTTACAATGAGCAGTTCTTC
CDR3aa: CASSLGPGTGPYNEQFF

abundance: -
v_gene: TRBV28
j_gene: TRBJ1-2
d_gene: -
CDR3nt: TGTGCCAGCAGTCTACCTGGGGCCCAAAGAGGCTACACCTTC
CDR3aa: CASSLPGAQRGYTF

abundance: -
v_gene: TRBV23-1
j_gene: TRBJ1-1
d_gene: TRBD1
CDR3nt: TGCGCCAGCAGCCCGGACAGGGAAGGGACTGAAGCTTTCTTT
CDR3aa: CASSPDREGTEAFF

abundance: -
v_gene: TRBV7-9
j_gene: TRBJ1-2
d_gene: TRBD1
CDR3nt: TGTGCCAGCAGCTTGGACAGGGACTATGGCTACACCTTC
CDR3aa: CASSLDRDYGYTF

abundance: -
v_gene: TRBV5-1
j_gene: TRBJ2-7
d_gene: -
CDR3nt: TGCGCCAGCAGCTCAAACAGGGGGTCGGGGGGCGACGAGCAGTACTTC
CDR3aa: CASSSNRGSGGDEQYF